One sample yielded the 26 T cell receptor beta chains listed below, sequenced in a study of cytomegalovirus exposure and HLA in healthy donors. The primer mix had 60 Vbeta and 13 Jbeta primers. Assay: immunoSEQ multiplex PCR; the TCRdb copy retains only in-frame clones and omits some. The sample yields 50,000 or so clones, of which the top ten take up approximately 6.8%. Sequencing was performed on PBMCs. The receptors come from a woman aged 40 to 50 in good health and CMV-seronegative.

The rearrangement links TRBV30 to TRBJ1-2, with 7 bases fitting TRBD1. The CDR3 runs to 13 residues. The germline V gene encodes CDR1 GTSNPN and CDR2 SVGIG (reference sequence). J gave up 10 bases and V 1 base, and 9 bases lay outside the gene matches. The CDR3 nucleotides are TGTGCCTGGAGTGGAACAGGGGATATCGACTACACCTTC. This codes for CAWSGTGDIDYTF.

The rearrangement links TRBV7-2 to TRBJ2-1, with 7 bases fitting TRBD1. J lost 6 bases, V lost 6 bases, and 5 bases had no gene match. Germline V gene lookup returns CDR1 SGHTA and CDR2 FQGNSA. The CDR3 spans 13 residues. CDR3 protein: CASRRDRANEQFF. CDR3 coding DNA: TGTGCCAGCAGACGTGACAGGGCCAATGAGCAGTTCTTC. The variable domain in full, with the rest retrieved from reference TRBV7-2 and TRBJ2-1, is GAGVSQSPSNKVTEKGKDVELRCDPISGHTALYWYRQSLGQGLEFLIYFQGNSAPDKSGLPSDRFSAERTGGSVSTLTIQRTQQEDSAVYLCASRRDRANEQFFGPGTRLTVL.

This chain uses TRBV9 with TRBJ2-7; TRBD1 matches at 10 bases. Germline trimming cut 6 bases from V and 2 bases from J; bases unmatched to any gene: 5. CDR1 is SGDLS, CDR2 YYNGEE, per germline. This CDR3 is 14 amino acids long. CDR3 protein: CASNQGTGAYEQYF. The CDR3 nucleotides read TGTGCCAGCAACCAGGGGACAGGGGCCTACGAGCAGTACTTC.

This CDR3 is CASSPPNTEAFF. As DNA, the CDR3 is TGCGCCAGCAGTCCCCCAAACACTGAAGCTTTCTTT. The chain links TRBV23-1 to TRBJ1-1; no firm D call. TRBV23-1 is sorted into the ORF group, with uncertain function. The CDR3 runs 12 residues. V was trimmed by 4 bases and J by 2 bases, leaving 5 bases between them.

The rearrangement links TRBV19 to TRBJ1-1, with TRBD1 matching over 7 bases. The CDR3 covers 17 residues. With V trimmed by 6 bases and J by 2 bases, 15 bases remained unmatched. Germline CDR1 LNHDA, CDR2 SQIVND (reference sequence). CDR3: CASRREIRDSLNTEAFF. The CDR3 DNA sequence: TGTGCCAGTAGGAGAGAGATCCGGGACAGCCTCAACACTGAAGCTTTCTTT.

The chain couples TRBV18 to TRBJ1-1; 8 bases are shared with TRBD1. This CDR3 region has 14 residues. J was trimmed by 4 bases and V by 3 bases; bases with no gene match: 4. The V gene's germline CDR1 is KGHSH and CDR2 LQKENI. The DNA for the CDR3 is TGTGCCAGCTCACCTCCGACAGGGGTCACTGAAGCTTTCTTT. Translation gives CASSPPTGVTEAFF.

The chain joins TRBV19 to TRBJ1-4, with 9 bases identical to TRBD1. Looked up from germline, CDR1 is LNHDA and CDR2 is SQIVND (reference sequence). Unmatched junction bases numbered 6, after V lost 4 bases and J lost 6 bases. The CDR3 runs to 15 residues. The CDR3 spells CASSKRQGVDEKLFF. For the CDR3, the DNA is TGTGCCAGTAGTAAGCGACAGGGGGTAGATGAAAAACTGTTTTTT. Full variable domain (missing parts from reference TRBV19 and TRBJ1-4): DGGITQSPKYLFRKEGQNVTLSCEQNLNHDAMYWYRQDPGQGLRLIYYSQIVNDFQKGDIAEGYSVSREKKESFPLTVTSAQKNPTAFYLCASSKRQGVDEKLFFGSGTQLSVL.

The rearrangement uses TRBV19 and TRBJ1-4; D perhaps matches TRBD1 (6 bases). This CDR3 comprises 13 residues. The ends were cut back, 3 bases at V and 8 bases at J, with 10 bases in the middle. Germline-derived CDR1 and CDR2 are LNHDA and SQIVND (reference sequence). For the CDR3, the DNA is TGTGCCAGTAGTATTTCGACAGGAGAAAAACTGTTTTTT. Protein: CASSISTGEKLFF. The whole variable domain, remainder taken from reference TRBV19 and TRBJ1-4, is DGGITQSPKYLFRKEGQNVTLSCEQNLNHDAMYWYRQDPGQGLRLIYYSQIVNDFQKGDIAEGYSVSREKKESFPLTVTSAQKNPTAFYLCASSISTGEKLFFGSGTQLSVL.

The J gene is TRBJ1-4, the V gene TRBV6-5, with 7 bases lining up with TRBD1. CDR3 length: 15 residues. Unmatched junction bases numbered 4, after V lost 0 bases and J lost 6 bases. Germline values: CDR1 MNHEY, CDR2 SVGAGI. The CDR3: CASSYSGTDDEKLFF. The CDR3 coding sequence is TGTGCCAGCAGTTACTCGGGGACAGACGATGAAAAACTGTTTTTT.

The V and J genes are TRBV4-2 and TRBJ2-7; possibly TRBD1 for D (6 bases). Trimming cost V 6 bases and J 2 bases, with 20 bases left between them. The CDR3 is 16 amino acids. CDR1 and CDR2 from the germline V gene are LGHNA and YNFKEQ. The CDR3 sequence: CASSLEGGDLTYEQYF. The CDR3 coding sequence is TGTGCCAGCAGTTTAGAAGGGGGAGATCTGACCTACGAGCAGTACTTC.

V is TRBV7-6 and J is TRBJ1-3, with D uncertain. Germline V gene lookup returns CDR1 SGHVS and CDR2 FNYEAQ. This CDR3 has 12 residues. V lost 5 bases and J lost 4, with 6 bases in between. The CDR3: CASSTAGNTIYF. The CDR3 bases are TGTGCCAGCAGCACTGCAGGAAACACCATATATTTT.

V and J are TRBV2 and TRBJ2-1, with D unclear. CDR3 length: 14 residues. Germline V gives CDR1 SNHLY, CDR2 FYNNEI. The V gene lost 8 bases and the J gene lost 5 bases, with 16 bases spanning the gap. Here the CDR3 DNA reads TGTGCCAGCCGGAGAGAAGTTGCCGACAATGAGCAGTTCTTC. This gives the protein CASRREVADNEQFF. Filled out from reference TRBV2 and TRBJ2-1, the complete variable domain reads EPEVTQTPSHQVTQMGQEVILRCVPISNHLYFYWYRQILGQKVEFLVSFYNNEISEKSEIFDDQFSVERPDGSNFTLKIRSTKLEDSAMYFCASRREVADNEQFFGPGTRLTVL.

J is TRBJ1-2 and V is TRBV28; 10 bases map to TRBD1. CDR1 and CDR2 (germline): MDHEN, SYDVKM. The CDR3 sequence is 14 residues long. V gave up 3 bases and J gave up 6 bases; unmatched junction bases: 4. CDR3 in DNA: TGTGCCAGCAGTTTTCCGGGACAGGGGAATGGCTACACCTTC. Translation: CASSFPGQGNGYTF.

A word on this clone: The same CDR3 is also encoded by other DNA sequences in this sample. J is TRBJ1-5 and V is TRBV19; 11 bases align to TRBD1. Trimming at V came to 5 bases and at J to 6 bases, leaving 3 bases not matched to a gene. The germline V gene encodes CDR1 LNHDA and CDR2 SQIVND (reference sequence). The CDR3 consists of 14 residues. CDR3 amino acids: CASSGTGGGQPQHF. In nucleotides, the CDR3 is TGTGCCAGTAGTGGGACAGGGGGAGGTCAGCCCCAGCATTTT.

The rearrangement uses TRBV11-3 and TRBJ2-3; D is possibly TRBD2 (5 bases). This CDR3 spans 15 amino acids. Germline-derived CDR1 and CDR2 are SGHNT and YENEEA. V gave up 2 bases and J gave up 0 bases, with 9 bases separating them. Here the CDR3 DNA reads TGTGCCAGCAGCTTAACGGGAAAGAGCACAGATACGCAGTATTTT. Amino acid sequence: CASSLTGKSTDTQYF.

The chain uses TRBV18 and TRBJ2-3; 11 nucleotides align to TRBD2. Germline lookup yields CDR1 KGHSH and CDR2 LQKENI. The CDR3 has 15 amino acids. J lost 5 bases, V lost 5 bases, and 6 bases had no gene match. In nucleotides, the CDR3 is TGTGCCAGCTCAGAACTAGCGGGAGCGGAAGATACGCAGTATTTT. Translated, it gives CASSELAGAEDTQYF. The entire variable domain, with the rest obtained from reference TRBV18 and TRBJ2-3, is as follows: NAGVMQNPRHLVRRRGQEARLRCSPMKGHSHVYWYRQLPEEGLKFMVYLQKENIIDESGMPKERFSAEFPKEGPSILRIQQVVRGDSAAYFCASSELAGAEDTQYFGPGTRLTVL.

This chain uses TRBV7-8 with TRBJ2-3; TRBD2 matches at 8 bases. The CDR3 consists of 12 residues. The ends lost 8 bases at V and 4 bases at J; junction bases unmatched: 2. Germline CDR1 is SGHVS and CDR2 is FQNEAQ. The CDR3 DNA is TGTGCCAGCCGGGGGGGCGCAGATACGCAGTATTTT. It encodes CASRGGADTQYF.

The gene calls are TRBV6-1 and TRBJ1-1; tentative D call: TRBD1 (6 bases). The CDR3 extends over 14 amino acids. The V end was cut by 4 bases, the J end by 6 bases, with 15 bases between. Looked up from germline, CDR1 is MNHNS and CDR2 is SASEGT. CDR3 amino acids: CASSVRGGEAEAFF. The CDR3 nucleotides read TGTGCCAGCAGTGTCCGAGGGGGGGAGGCTGAAGCTTTCTTT.

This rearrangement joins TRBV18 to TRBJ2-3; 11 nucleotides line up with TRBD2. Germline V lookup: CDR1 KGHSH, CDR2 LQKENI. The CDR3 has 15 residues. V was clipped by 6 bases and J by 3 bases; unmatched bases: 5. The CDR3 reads CASSALAGETDTQYF. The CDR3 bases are TGTGCCAGCTCGGCACTAGCGGGAGAAACAGATACGCAGTATTTT.

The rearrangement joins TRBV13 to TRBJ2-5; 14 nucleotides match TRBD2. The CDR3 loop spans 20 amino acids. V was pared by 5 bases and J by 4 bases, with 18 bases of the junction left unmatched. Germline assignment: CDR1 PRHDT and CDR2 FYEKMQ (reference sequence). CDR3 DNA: TGTGCCAGCAGCCCCAGAGAGAGGGGACTAGCGGGGGTACCGGGAGAGACCCAGTACTTC. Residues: CASSPRERGLAGVPGETQYF.

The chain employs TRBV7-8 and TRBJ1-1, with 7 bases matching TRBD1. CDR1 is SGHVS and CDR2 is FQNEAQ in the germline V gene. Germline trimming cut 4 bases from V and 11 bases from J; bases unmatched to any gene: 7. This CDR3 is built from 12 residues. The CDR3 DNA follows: TGTGCCAGCAGCTATTCACAGGGGAAGGCTTTCTTT. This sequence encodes CASSYSQGKAFF.

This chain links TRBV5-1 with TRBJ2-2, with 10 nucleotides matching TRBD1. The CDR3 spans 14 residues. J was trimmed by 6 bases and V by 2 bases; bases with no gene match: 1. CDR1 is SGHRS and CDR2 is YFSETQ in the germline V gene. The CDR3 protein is CASSFGTGAGELFF. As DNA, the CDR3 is TGCGCCAGCAGCTTTGGGACAGGGGCCGGGGAGCTGTTTTTT.

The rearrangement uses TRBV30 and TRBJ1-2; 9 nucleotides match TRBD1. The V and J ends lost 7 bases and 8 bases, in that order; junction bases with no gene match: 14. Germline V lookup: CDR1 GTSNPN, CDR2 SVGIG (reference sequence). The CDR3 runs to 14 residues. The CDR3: CASHRDRALRGYTF. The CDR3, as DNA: TGTGCCTCCCACCGGGACAGGGCGTTGAGAGGCTACACCTTC.

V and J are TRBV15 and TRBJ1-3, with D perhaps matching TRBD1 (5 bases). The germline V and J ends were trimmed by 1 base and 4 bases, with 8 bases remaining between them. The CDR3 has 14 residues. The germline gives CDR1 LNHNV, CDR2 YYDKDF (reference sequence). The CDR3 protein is CATSRGRTGNTIYF. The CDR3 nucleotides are TGTGCCACCAGCAGAGGACGGACAGGAAACACCATATATTTT.

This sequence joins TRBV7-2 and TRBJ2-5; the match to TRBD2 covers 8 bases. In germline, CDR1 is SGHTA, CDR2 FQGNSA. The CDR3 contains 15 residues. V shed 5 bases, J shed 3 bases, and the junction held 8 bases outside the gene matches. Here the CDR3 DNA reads TGTGCCAGCAGCCCGAGAGCGGGAGAGGAAGAGACCCAGTACTTC. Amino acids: CASSPRAGEEETQYF. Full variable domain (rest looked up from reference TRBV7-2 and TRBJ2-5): GAGVSQSPSNKVTEKGKDVELRCDPISGHTALYWYRQSLGQGLEFLIYFQGNSAPDKSGLPSDRFSAERTGGSVSTLTIQRTQQEDSAVYLCASSPRAGEEETQYFGPGTRLLVL.

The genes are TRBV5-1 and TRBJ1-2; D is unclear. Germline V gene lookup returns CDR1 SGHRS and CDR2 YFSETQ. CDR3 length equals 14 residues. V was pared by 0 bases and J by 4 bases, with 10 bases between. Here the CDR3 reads CASSLVEGGYGYTF. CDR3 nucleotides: TGCGCCAGCAGCTTGGTAGAGGGAGGCTATGGCTACACCTTC.